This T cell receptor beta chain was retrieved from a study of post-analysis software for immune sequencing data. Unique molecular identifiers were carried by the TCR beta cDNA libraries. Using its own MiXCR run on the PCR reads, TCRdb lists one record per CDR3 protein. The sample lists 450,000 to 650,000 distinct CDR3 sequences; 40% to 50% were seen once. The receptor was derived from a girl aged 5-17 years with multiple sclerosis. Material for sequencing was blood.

Here the CDR3 DNA reads TGCGCCAGCAGCCCCACTAGCGGGAGGGCCCCCGAGCAGTACTTC. This gives the protein CASSPTSGRAPEQYF. The chain uses TRBV5-1 and TRBJ2-5; 13 nucleotides align to TRBD2. The DNA matches TRBJ2-7 better at its end, which makes the J call doubtful. Germline lookup yields CDR1 SGHRS and CDR2 YFSETQ. The CDR3 has 15 residues.